The 7 T cell receptor beta chains presented below share a single source sample, sequenced in a study of identical twins. In TCRdb, the 5' RACE reads were re-called with MiXCR into one record per CDR3 protein. The table lists around 470,000 distinct CDR3 sequences, more than 13% of them singletons. These data also featured in a second study, about yellow fever vaccine responses in identical twins.

Sequenced input: CD4+ T cells sorted from blood. The receptors were sampled from a young woman in good health.

The gene calls are TRBV24-1 and TRBJ2-3; D assignment may be TRBD1 or TRBD2 (5 bases each). Per the germline V gene, CDR1 is KGHDR and CDR2 is SFDVKD. The V and J ends lost 4 bases and 2 bases respectively, with 12 bases between them. This CDR3 contains 15 residues. CDR3 sequence: CATSESGTNTDTQYF. The CDR3 DNA reads as TGTGCCACCAGTGAGTCCGGGACCAACACAGATACGCAGTATTTT.

This clonotype was seen a handful of times. This rearrangement joins TRBV3-1 to TRBJ2-5; TRBD1 might be the D (6 bases). Germline values: CDR1 LGHDT, CDR2 YNNKEL (reference sequence). The V and J ends lost 5 bases and 4 bases respectively, with 14 bases between them. The CDR3 spans 14 residues. CDR3 residues: CASSVQGGGETQYF. The CDR3 bases are TGTGCCAGCAGCGTACAGGGTGGAGGAGAGACCCAGTACTTC.

This clonotype was observed a few times. V is TRBV4-3 and J is TRBJ2-1; TRBD2 matches 7 bases. The trim removed 3 bases at V and 6 bases at J, leaving 11 bases unmatched. This CDR3 is built from 16 residues. The germline CDR1 and CDR2 sequences are LGHNA and YSLEER. CDR3 in DNA: TGCGCCAGCAGCCAGGGGCTTCAGCGGGACTCCAATGAGCAGTTCTTC. The encoded protein is CASSQGLQRDSNEQFF.

CDR3 DNA: TGTGCCAGCAGTCAGGGAATTTGGCTCCAGCCCCAGCATTTT. Protein sequence: CASSQGIWLQPQHF. The genes are TRBV28 and TRBJ1-5; TRBD1 is a possible D gene (5 bases). Germline CDR1 reads MDHEN; CDR2 reads SYDVKM. V shed 5 bases and J shed 7 bases, with 15 bases lying between them. CDR3 length: 14 residues.

This clonotype has just a few counts. This chain connects TRBV4-3 to TRBJ2-2, with D possibly being TRBD1 or TRBD2 (5 bases each). Germline V gene data show CDR1 as LGHNA and CDR2 as YSLEER. This CDR3 spans 14 amino acids. Trimming took off 1 base at V and 5 bases at J, with 8 bases between the two ends. The CDR3 region is CASSQVGGTGELFF. CDR3 DNA sequence: TGCGCCAGCAGCCAAGTTGGGGGAACCGGGGAGCTGTTTTTT.

As DNA, the CDR3 is TGTGCCAGCAGTCCTTTTCCAGCCTCGAACACCGGGGAGCTGTTTTTT. Translation: CASSPFPASNTGELFF. The V call is TRBV28, the J call TRBJ2-2; D remains unclear. Trimming cost V 5 bases and J 0 bases, with 13 bases left between them. Germline CDR1 MDHEN, CDR2 SYDVKM. The CDR3 length is 16 residues.

The chain uses TRBV2 and TRBJ2-1, with 9 nucleotides matching TRBD1. The V and J ends lost 4 bases and 7 bases, in that order; junction bases with no gene match: 8. In germline, CDR1 is SNHLY, CDR2 FYNNEI. The CDR3 extends over 15 amino acids. The CDR3 spells CASSARDRVVNEQFF. The CDR3 coding sequence is TGTGCCAGCAGTGCCCGGGACAGGGTCGTGAATGAGCAGTTCTTC.